This is a list of T cell receptor beta chains from one sample in a study of T-cell memory formation after mild COVID-19. In TCRdb, the 5' RACE reads were re-called with MiXCR into one record per CDR3 protein. Found here are some 410,000 distinct CDR3 sequences, less than 25% of them singletons; the top ten hold about an eighth. The sequencing input was PBMCs or a T cell subset sorted from them (not recorded which). The receptors derive from an adult woman who had mild COVID-19 (a few samples of this study predate the infection). Cell type and time point are not known. Each CDR3 is given with its conserved first and last residue. D genes are given only for firm matches. For some rows the clone size is stated as once, few or many, or as a class when expanded; others skip it.

D gene,J gene,V gene,clone size,CDR3 protein,CDR3 DNA
TRBD2,TRBJ2-1,TRBV11-3,few,CASSFLSGRASYNEQFF,TGTGCCAGCAGCTTTTTAAGCGGGAGGGCCTCCTACAATGAGCAGTTCTTC
TRBD2,TRBJ2-7,TRBV4-3,few,CASSQYTGTSGYEQYF,TGCGCCAGCAGCCAATACACCGGGACTAGTGGGTACGAGCAGTACTTC
-,TRBJ2-3,TRBV3-1,-,CASSQGAYRSILGTDTQYF,TGTGCCAGCAGCCAAGGAGCCTACCGAAGCATCTTGGGCACAGATACGCAGTATTTT
-,TRBJ1-4,TRBV20-1,few,CSARVPKSVTFF,TGCAGTGCTAGAGTCCCCAAGTCGGTGACTTTTTTT
-,TRBJ2-7,TRBV27,few,CASSLGTSEVYEQYF,TGTGCCAGCAGTCTGGGGACCTCGGAGGTGTACGAGCAGTACTTC
TRBD2,TRBJ2-3,TRBV7-8,few,CASSLTSGYADTQYF,TGTGCCAGCAGCTTGACTAGCGGGTACGCAGATACGCAGTATTTT
TRBD1,TRBJ2-3,TRBV5-1,few,CASSLYRDRGPDTQYF,TGCGCCAGCAGCCTTTACCGGGACAGGGGCCCAGATACGCAGTATTTT
-,TRBJ1-1,TRBV15,-,CATSRDWQLNTEAFF,TGTGCCACCAGCAGAGATTGGCAGCTGAACACTGAAGCTTTCTTT
TRBD2,TRBJ2-1,TRBV11-2,few,CASSLAASGGIYEQFF,TGTGCCAGCAGCTTAGCGGCTAGCGGAGGTATTTATGAGCAGTTCTTC
-,TRBJ2-7,TRBV18,few,CASSPGSTYEQYF,TGTGCCAGCTCACCAGGATCAACCTACGAGCAGTACTTC
-,TRBJ2-2,TRBV5-1,-,CASSLEYRGGEIGELFF,TGCGCCAGCAGCTTGGAATATCGAGGAGGGGAGATCGGGGAGCTGTTTTTT
-,TRBJ2-7,TRBV2,few,CASSAGEIRLEQYF,TGTGCCAGCAGTGCCGGAGAAATTCGCTTAGAGCAGTACTTC
-,TRBJ2-7,TRBV5-6,-,CASSLEHQWSSYEQYF,TGTGCCAGCAGCTTGGAGCATCAGTGGAGCTCCTACGAGCAGTACTTC
-,TRBJ1-5,TRBV18,-,CASSTDRNSEPQHF,TGTGCCAGCTCAACCGACAGAAATTCCGAGCCCCAGCATTTT
-,TRBJ1-2,TRBV7-2,-,CASSLGRAGQKGGYTF,TGTGCCAGCAGCTTAGGGAGGGCCGGGCAGAAGGGTGGCTACACCTTC
-,TRBJ2-5,TRBV5-1,few,CASSTGAGETQYF,TGCGCCAGCAGCACAGGCGCCGGGGAGACCCAGTACTTC
TRBD2,TRBJ2-2,TRBV7-3,-,CASSLSSGGTTGELFF,TGTGCCAGCAGCTTATCGTCGGGGGGGACCACCGGGGAGCTGTTTTTT
TRBD2,TRBJ2-7,TRBV5-1,-,CASRPGTRGEQYF,TGCGCCAGCAGACCTGGGACTAGAGGCGAGCAGTACTTC
-,TRBJ1-1,TRBV7-9,-,CASSLLGGANTEAFF,TGTGCCAGCAGCTTATTAGGAGGAGCGAACACTGAAGCTTTCTTT
-,TRBJ1-2,TRBV4-2,-,CASSQDNHPGANYGYTF,TGTGCCAGCAGCCAAGATAATCACCCAGGGGCCAACTATGGCTACACCTTC
-,TRBJ1-1,TRBV13,-,CASSFGLVTEAFF,TGTGCCAGCAGCTTCGGTTTGGTCACTGAAGCTTTCTTT
-,TRBJ2-2,TRBV5-1,few,CASSPGFPGKTGELFF,TGCGCCAGCAGCCCAGGGTTTCCGGGGAAGACCGGGGAGCTGTTTTTT
-,TRBJ1-3,TRBV7-2,-,CASSLEEARWAGNTIYF,TGTGCCAGCAGCTTAGAAGAGGCCAGGTGGGCTGGAAACACCATATATTTT
-,TRBJ2-3,TRBV6-2/TRBV6-3,few,CASSPLVVRGTRQDTQYF,TGTGCCAGCAGTCCTCTTGTCGTGCGGGGAACCCGTCAGGATACGCAGTATTTT
-,TRBJ2-7,TRBV12-3/TRBV12-4,-,CASSPLMRGYEQYF,TGTGCCAGCAGTCCGTTGATGAGGGGCTACGAGCAGTACTTC
-,TRBJ2-7,TRBV7-6,-,CASSLSQVFEQYF,TGTGCCAGCAGCTTAAGTCAGGTATTCGAGCAGTACTTC
-,TRBJ2-1,TRBV9,many,CASSPLSASSYNEQFF,TGTGCCAGCAGTCCTTTGTCGGCTAGCTCGTACAATGAGCAGTTCTTC
-,TRBJ2-7,TRBV2,-,CASSRQVEIREQYF,TGTGCCAGCAGTCGCCAGGTGGAGATACGAGAGCAGTACTTC
TRBD1,TRBJ2-3,TRBV14,-,CASRPNGGTGEPTDTQYF,TGTGCCAGCAGACCGAACGGCGGGACAGGGGAGCCCACAGATACGCAGTATTTT
-,TRBJ2-1,TRBV7-9,-,CASSPPRPGANEQFF,TGTGCCAGCAGCCCCCCGCGGCCCGGGGCAAATGAGCAGTTCTTC
-,TRBJ2-1,TRBV20-1,-,CSAVKGAEGTEQFF,TGCAGTGCCGTTAAAGGGGCAGAGGGTACTGAGCAGTTCTTC
-,TRBJ2-6,TRBV4-2,-,CASSPASPSGANVLTF,TGTGCCAGCAGCCCGGCATCTCCCTCTGGGGCCAACGTCCTGACTTTC
TRBD2,TRBJ2-1,TRBV20-1,-,CSASKTGGSSYNEQFF,TGCAGTGCTAGTAAGACCGGGGGGAGCTCCTACAATGAGCAGTTCTTC
-,TRBJ2-7,TRBV4-1,few,CASSQDSVYEQYF,TGCGCCAGCAGCCAAGATTCTGTATACGAGCAGTACTTC
-,TRBJ1-1,TRBV18,few,CASSPRFEWVSAFF,TGTGCCAGCTCACCACGTTTCGAGTGGGTTAGTGCTTTCTTT
TRBD2,TRBJ2-3,TRBV12-3/TRBV12-4,-,CASRGLADITDTQYF,TGTGCCAGCAGGGGACTAGCGGATATCACAGATACGCAGTATTTT
-,TRBJ2-5,TRBV29-1,-,CSVESRVWKETQYF,TGCAGCGTTGAATCCAGGGTTTGGAAAGAGACCCAGTACTTC
-,TRBJ2-1,TRBV5-1,few,CASSHGTPYSYNEQFF,TGCGCCAGCAGCCACGGGACTCCGTACTCCTACAATGAGCAGTTCTTC
TRBD2,TRBJ2-3,TRBV5-1,few,CASSLGTSGRADTQYF,TGCGCCAGCAGCTTGGGGACTAGCGGGAGGGCAGATACGCAGTATTTT
TRBD2,TRBJ2-2,TRBV5-4,-,CASSLIMLAGVNTGELFF,TGTGCCAGCAGCTTGATCATGCTAGCGGGAGTAAACACCGGGGAGCTGTTTTTT
TRBD1,TRBJ2-1,TRBV29-1,few,CSVDGVGGDRASSYNEQFF,TGCAGCGTTGATGGGGTTGGAGGGGACAGGGCGAGCTCCTACAATGAGCAGTTCTTC
TRBD1,TRBJ2-3,TRBV20-1,-,CSASQAGGSLTDTQYF,TGCAGTGCTAGTCAGGCAGGGGGTTCCCTTACAGATACGCAGTATTTT
-,TRBJ2-7,TRBV7-9,few,CASSFRASEQYF,TGTGCCAGCAGCTTTAGGGCTAGCGAGCAGTACTTC
TRBD2,TRBJ2-7,TRBV4-1,few,CASSQLAGETYEQYF,TGCGCCAGCAGCCAACTAGCGGGGGAGACCTACGAGCAGTACTTC
-,TRBJ2-5,TRBV21-1,-,CASSKGGLEKETQYF,TGTGCCAGCAGCAAAGGGGGGCTAGAGAAGGAGACCCAGTACTTC
-,TRBJ2-3,TRBV20-1,-,CSARERAVALGDTQYF,TGCAGTGCTAGAGAGCGAGCGGTCGCGCTCGGTGATACGCAGTATTTT
-,TRBJ2-7,TRBV4-1,-,CASSSGGRGPYEQYF,TGCGCCAGCAGTTCTGGAGGAAGGGGCCCCTACGAGCAGTACTTC
-,TRBJ2-7,TRBV18,few,CASSPTLGYEQYF,TGTGCCAGCTCACCAACCTTGGGCTACGAGCAGTACTTC
TRBD1,TRBJ1-1,TRBV2,-,CASSEGDRGRRAFF,TGTGCCAGCAGTGAAGGGGACAGGGGGCGTCGAGCTTTCTTT
TRBD2,TRBJ2-1,TRBV9,few,CAGAPGLAASNEQFF,TGTGCCGGCGCTCCGGGACTAGCGGCCTCCAATGAGCAGTTCTTC
TRBD2,TRBJ2-3,TRBV15,-,CATSRGGSTRTDTQYF,TGTGCCACCAGCAGAGGCGGGAGTACCCGCACAGATACGCAGTATTTT
-,TRBJ2-1,TRBV5-1,many,CASSPLKGSSYNEQFF,TGCGCCAGCAGCCCCCTCAAGGGGAGCTCCTACAATGAGCAGTTCTTC
-,TRBJ2-3,TRBV12-3/TRBV12-4,-,CASSPWRDGDTQYF,TGTGCCAGCAGTCCCTGGAGGGACGGAGATACGCAGTATTTT
-,TRBJ2-3,TRBV7-9,many,CASSFSSTDTQYF,TGTGCCAGCAGCTTCTCTAGCACAGATACGCAGTATTTT